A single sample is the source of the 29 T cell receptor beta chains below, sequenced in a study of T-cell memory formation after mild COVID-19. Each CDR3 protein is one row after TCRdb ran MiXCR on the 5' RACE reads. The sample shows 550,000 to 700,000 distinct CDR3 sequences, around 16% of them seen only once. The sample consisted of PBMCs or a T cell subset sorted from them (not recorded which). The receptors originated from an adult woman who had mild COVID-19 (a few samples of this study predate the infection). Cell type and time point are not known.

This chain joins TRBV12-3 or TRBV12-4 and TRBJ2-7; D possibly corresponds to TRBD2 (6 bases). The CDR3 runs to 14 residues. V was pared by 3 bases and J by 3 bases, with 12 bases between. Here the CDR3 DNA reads TGTGCCAGCAGTTTTCGGGGGAAGATCTACGAGCAGTACTTC. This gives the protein CASSFRGKIYEQYF.

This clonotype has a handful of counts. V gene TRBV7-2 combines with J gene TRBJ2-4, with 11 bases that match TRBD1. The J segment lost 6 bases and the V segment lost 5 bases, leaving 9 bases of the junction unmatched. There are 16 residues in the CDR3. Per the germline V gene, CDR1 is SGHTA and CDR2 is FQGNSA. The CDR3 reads CASSPRPGQGVNIQYF. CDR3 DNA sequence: TGTGCCAGCAGCCCAAGACCGGGACAGGGGGTAAACATTCAGTACTTC.

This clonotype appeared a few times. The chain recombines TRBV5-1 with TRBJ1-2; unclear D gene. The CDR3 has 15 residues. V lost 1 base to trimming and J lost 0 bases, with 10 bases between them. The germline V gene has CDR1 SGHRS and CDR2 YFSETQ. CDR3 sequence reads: CASSLNGPSNYGYTF. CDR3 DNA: TGCGCCAGCAGCTTGAACGGACCGTCTAACTATGGCTACACCTTC.

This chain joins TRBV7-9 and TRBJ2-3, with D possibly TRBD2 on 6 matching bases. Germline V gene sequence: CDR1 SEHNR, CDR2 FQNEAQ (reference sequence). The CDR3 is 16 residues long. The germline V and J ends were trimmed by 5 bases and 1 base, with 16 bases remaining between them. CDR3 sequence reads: CASSPRVGRGTDTQYF. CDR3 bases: TGTGCCAGCAGCCCGAGGGTCGGGAGAGGCACAGATACGCAGTATTTT.

CDR3 nucleotide sequence: TGCGCCAGCAGCCAGAGCGGGGGCGCGGGCAATCAGCCCCAGCATTTT. This sequence encodes CASSQSGGAGNQPQHF. This chain uses TRBV4-1 with TRBJ1-5; the D gene is possibly TRBD1 (6 bases). Germline CDR1 and CDR2: MGHRA and YSYEKL. This CDR3 comprises 16 residues. V shed 3 bases and J shed 2 bases, with 14 bases lying between them.

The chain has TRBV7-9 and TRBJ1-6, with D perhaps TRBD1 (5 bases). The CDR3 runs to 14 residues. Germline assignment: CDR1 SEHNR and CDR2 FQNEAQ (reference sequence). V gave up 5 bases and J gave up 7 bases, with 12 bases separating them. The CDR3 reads CASSQDTQNSPLHF. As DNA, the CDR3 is TGTGCCAGCAGCCAGGACACACAGAATTCACCCCTCCACTTT.

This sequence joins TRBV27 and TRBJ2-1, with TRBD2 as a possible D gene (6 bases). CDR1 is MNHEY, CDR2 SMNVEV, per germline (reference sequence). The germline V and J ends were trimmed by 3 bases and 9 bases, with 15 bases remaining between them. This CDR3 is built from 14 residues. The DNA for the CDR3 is TGTGCCAGCAGTTTTGGGACTGCCCTTGGTGAGCAGTTCTTC. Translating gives CASSFGTALGEQFF.

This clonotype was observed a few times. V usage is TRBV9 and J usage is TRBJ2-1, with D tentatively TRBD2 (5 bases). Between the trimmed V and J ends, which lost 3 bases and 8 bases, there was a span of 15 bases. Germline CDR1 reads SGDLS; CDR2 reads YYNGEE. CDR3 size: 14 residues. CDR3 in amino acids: CASSAEDSLHEQFF. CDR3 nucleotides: TGTGCCAGCAGCGCGGAGGACTCACTCCATGAGCAGTTCTTC.

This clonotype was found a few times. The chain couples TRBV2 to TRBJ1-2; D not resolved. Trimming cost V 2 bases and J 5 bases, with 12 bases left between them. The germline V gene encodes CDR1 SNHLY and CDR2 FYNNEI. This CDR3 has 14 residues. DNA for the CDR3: TGTGCCAGCAGTGAAAGGCGGGCCCTATATGGCTACACCTTC. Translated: CASSERRALYGYTF. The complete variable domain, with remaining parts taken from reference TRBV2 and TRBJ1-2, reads EPEVTQTPSHQVTQMGQEVILRCVPISNHLYFYWYRQILGQKVEFLVSFYNNEISEKSEIFDDQFSVERPDGSNFTLKIRSTKLEDSAMYFCASSERRALYGYTFGSGTRLTVV.

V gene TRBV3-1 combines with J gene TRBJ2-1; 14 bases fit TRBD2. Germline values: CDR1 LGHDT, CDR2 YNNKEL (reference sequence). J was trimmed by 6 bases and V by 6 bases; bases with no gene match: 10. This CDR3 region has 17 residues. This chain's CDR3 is CASSPWTSGGPPNEQFF. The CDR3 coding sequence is TGTGCCAGCAGTCCTTGGACTAGCGGGGGGCCCCCCAATGAGCAGTTCTTC.

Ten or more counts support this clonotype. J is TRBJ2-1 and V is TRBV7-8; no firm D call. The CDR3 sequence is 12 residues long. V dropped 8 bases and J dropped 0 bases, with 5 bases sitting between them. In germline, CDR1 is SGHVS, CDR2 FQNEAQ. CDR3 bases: TGTGCCAGCTTATCCTCCTACAATGAGCAGTTCTTC. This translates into CASLSSYNEQFF.

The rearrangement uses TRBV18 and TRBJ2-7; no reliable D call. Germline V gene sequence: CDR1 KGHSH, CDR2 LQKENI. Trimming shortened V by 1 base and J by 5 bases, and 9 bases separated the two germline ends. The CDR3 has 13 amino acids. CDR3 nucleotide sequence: TGTGCCAGCTCACCACAGCCGGCTGACGAGCAGTACTTC. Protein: CASSPQPADEQYF.

CDR3 loop: CASSRIPPLGQRELYNEQFF. In DNA, the CDR3 is TGTGCCAGCAGCCGTATCCCTCCTCTTGGCCAGCGGGAGTTGTACAATGAGCAGTTCTTC. The chain recombines TRBV7-2 with TRBJ2-1, with TRBD2 matching 8 bases. Germline V CDR1 and CDR2: SGHTA, FQGNSA. Germline trimming cut 5 bases from V and 4 bases from J; bases unmatched to any gene: 22. The CDR3 contains 20 residues.

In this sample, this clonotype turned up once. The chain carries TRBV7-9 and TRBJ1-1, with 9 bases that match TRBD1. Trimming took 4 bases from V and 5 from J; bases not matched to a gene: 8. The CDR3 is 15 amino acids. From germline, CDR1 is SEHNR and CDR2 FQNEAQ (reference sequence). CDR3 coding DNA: TGTGCCAGCAGCTCTACAGGGGGCGCGTGGACTGAAGCTTTCTTT. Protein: CASSSTGGAWTEAFF.

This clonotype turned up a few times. CDR3 in DNA: TGTGCCAGTAGTATAAACTCCCCGGATGGCTACACCTTC. Translating it yields CASSINSPDGYTF. The chain has TRBV19 and TRBJ1-2; D unresolved. Trimming left V 2 bases short and J 6 bases short, with 10 bases between. The germline V gene has CDR1 LNHDA and CDR2 SQIVND (reference sequence). The CDR3 contains 13 residues.

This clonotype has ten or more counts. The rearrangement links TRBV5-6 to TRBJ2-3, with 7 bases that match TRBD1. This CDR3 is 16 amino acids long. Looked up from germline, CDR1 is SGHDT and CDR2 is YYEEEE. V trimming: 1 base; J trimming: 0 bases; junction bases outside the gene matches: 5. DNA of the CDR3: TGTGCCAGCAGCTTGTATGCACAGGGGAGCACAGATACGCAGTATTTT. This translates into CASSLYAQGSTDTQYF.

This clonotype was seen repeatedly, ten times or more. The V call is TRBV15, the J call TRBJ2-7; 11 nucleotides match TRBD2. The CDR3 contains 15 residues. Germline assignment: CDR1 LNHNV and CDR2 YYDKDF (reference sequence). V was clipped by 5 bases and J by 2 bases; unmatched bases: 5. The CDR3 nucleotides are TGTGCCACCAGCCCCACGGGACTAGCGGCCTACGAGCAGTACTTC. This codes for CATSPTGLAAYEQYF. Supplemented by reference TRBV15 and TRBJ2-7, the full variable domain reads DAMVIQNPRYQVTQFGKPVTLSCSQTLNHNVMYWYQQKSSQAPKLLFHYYDKDFNNEADTPDNFQSRRPNTSFCFLDIRSPGLGDTAMYLCATSPTGLAAYEQYFGPGTRLTVT.

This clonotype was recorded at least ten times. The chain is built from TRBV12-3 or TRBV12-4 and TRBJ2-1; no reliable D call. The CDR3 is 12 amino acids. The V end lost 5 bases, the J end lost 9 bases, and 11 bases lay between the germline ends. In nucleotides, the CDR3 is TGTGCCAGCAGTGTAGGAATTGGTGAGCAGTTCTTC. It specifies CASSVGIGEQFF.

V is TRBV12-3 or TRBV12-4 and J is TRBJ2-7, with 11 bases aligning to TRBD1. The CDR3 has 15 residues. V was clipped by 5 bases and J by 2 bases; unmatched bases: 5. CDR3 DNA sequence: TGTGCCAGCAGTCAGGGACAGGGGGTCCCCTACGAGCAGTACTTC. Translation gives CASSQGQGVPYEQYF.

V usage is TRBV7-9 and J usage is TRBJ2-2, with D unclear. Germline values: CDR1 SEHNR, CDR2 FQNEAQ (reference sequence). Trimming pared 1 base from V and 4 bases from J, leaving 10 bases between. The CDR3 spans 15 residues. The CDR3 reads CASSLGSRFTGELFF. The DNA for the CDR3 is TGTGCCAGCAGCTTAGGTTCCAGGTTCACCGGGGAGCTGTTTTTT.

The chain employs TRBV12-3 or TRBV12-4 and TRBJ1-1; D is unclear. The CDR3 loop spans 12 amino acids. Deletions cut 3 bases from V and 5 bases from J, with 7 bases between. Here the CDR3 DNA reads TGTGCCAGCAGTTTCAGACTGACTGAAGCTTTCTTT. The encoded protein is CASSFRLTEAFF.

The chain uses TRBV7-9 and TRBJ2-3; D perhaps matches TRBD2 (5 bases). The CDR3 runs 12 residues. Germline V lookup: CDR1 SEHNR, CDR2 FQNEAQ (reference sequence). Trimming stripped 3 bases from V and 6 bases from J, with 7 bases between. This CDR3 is CASSFSVDTQYF. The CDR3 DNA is TGTGCCAGCAGCTTTAGCGTTGATACGCAGTATTTT.

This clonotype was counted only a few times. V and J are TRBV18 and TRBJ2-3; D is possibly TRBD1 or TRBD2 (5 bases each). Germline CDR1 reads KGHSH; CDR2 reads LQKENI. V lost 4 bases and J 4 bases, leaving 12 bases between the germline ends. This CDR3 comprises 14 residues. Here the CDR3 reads CASSQSRGADTQYF. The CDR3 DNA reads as TGTGCCAGCTCACAGTCCCGGGGCGCAGATACGCAGTATTTT.

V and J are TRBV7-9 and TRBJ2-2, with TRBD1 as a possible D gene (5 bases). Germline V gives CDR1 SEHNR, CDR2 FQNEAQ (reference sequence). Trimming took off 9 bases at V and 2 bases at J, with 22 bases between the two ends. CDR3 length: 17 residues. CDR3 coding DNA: TGTGCCAGTACCCCCGCGTGGGGCAGCCTAAACACCGGGGAGCTGTTTTTT. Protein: CASTPAWGSLNTGELFF.

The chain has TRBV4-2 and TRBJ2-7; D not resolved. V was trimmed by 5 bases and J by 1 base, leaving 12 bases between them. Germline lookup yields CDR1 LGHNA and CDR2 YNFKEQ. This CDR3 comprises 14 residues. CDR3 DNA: TGTGCCAGCAGCACACTTTACGGATCCTACGAGCAGTACTTC. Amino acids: CASSTLYGSYEQYF.

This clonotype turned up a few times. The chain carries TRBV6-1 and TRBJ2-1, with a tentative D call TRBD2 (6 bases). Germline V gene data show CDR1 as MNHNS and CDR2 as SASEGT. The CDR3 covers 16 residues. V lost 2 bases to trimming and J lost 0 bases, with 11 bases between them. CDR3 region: CASSEWRGSSYNEQFF. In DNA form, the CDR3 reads TGTGCCAGCAGTGAATGGAGGGGCAGCTCCTACAATGAGCAGTTCTTC.

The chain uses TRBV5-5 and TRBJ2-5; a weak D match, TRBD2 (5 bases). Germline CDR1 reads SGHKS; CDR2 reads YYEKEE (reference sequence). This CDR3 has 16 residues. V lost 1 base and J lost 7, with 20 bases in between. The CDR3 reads CASSLIVLAGPGTQYF. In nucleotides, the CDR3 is TGTGCCAGCAGCTTGATTGTGCTGGCGGGCCCGGGGACCCAGTACTTC. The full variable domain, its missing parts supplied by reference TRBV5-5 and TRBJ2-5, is DAGVTQSPTHLIKTRGQQVTLRCSPISGHKSVSWYQQVLGQGPQFIFQYYEKEERGRGNFPDRFSARQFPNYSSELNVNALLLGDSALYLCASSLIVLAGPGTQYFGPGTRLLVL.

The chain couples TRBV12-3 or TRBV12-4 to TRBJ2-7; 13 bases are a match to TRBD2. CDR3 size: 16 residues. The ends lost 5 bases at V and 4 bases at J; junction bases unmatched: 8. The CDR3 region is CASSTWTSGSLYEQYF. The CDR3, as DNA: TGTGCCAGCAGTACATGGACTAGCGGGAGTCTGTACGAGCAGTACTTC.

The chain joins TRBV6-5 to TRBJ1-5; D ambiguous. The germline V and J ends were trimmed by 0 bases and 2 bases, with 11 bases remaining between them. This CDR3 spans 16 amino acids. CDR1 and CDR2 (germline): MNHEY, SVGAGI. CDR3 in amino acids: CASSYSGSSGNQPQHF. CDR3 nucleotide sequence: TGTGCCAGCAGTTACTCTGGCAGTTCTGGCAATCAGCCCCAGCATTTT.